This T cell receptor (beta chain) emerged from a study of tumor and adjacent non-tumor tissue in lung cancer. For the study at large: Samples averaged around 4 million productive TCRbeta reads each.

RNA was extracted from bulk tissue without any cell sorting. Between the trimmed V and J ends, which lost 10 bases and 6 bases, there was a span of 15 bases. The CDR3 has 12 amino acids. The germline V gene has CDR1 SEHNR and CDR2 FQNEAQ (reference sequence). Study-level findings and limits: Higher tumor TCR diversity was associated with shorter survival. Compared with tumor, normal lung showed significantly lower TCR diversity.

TCRbeta libraries were built with three rounds of nested PCR, modified from ARM-PCR. TCRdb reprocessed the multiplex PCR reads via MiXCR and lists one record per CDR3 protein. The sample includes around 86,000 distinct CDR3 sequences, approximately 77% seen only once; the top ten take approximately 9.5%. Details on this clonotype: The antigen is not known. With a much larger clone just one base away, this may be a read error.

This chain joins TRBV7-9 and TRBJ1-2, with D unclear. Sequencing used lung tumor tissue. This clonotype originated in a woman aged 40 to 55 with non-small cell lung cancer. The CDR3 reads CANGPSLDGYTF. The CDR3 coding sequence is TGTGCCAACGGGCCAAGCCTAGATGGCTACACCTTC.